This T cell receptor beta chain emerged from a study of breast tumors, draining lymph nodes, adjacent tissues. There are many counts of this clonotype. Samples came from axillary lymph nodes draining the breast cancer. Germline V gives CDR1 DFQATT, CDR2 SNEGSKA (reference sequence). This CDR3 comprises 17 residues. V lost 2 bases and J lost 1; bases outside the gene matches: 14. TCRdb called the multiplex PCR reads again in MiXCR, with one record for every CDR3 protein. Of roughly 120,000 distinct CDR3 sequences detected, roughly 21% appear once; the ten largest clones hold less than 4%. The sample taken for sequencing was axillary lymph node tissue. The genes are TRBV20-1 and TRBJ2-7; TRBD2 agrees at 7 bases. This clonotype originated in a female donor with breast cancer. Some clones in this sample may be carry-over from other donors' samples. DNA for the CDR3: TGCAGTGCTAGATCCTGGGACCGCCGGGACTATTCCTACGAGCAGTACTTC. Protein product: CSARSWDRRDYSYEQYF.